The 26 T cell receptor beta chains presented below share a single source sample, sequenced in a study of CD8+ T cells in alopecia areata. cDNA prepared by RNA extraction and subsequent reverse transcription served as the template for sequencing. Sequenced by immunoSEQ multiplex PCR; TCRdb stores in-frame clones only, minus some. The sample holds 150,000 to 200,000 clones; about 67% are singletons and the top ten take over 9.5%. The material was CD8+ T cells sorted from blood, obtained at week 0. These receptors were obtained from a human donor with alopecia areata.

A remark on this clone: Other DNA sequences in the sample encode the same CDR3. The rearrangement uses TRBV27 and TRBJ1-2, with 7 bases aligning to TRBD1. The germline V gene has CDR1 MNHEY and CDR2 SMNVEV (reference sequence). The CDR3 is made up of 13 amino acids. V was pared by 5 bases and J by 5 bases, with 5 bases of the junction left unmatched. Here the CDR3 DNA reads TGTGCCAGCAGTCAGGGGGGAGGGTATGGCTACACCTTC. This gives the protein CASSQGGGYGYTF.

The V gene is TRBV27, the J gene TRBJ1-2; D uncertain. Germline assignment: CDR1 MNHEY and CDR2 SMNVEV (reference sequence). CDR3 size: 13 residues. V was shortened by 9 bases and J by 1 base, with 12 bases between the two germline ends. The CDR3 DNA is TGTGCCAGTCGAGCCGGTCTTAACTATGGCTACACCTTC. This sequence encodes CASRAGLNYGYTF.

CDR3 coding DNA: TGCGCCAGCAGCCAAGGAGTAGAGGTCACCGGGGAGCTGTTTTTT. Protein sequence: CASSQGVEVTGELFF. The chain is built from TRBV4-1 and TRBJ2-2; D call uncertain. This CDR3 spans 15 amino acids. Germline V gene sequence: CDR1 MGHRA, CDR2 YSYEKL. Trimming removed 1 base at V and 4 bases at J, with 10 bases between.

The chain's CDR3 is CASRRQGINQPQHF. CDR3 in DNA: TGTGCCAGCAGAAGACAGGGGATAAATCAGCCCCAGCATTTT. The chain joins TRBV27 to TRBJ1-5; 8 bases map to TRBD1. The CDR3 contains 14 residues. Trimming at V came to 6 bases and at J to 4 bases, leaving 5 bases not matched to a gene. Germline CDR1 MNHEY, CDR2 SMNVEV (reference sequence).

This clone has more than one count but fewer than ten. This rearrangement joins TRBV2 to TRBJ1-1; tentative D call: TRBD1 (5 bases). The germline gives CDR1 SNHLY, CDR2 FYNNEI. The CDR3 has 13 residues. V lost 7 bases and J lost 5, with 14 bases in between. This CDR3 is CASILGGKTEAFF. In DNA, the CDR3 is TGTGCCAGCATCTTGGGGGGGAAGACTGAAGCTTTCTTT. Full variable domain (missing parts from reference TRBV2 and TRBJ1-1): EPEVTQTPSHQVTQMGQEVILRCVPISNHLYFYWYRQILGQKVEFLVSFYNNEISEKSEIFDDQFSVERPDGSNFTLKIRSTKLEDSAMYFCASILGGKTEAFFGQGTRLTVV.

This chain joins TRBV30 and TRBJ2-7, with D possibly being TRBD1 (5 bases). Per germline, CDR1 GTSNPN and CDR2 SVGIG (reference sequence). The CDR3 is 13 residues long. Trimming removed 4 bases at V and 0 bases at J, with 10 bases between. CDR3 amino acids: CAWTTGSSYEQYF. As DNA, the CDR3 is TGTGCCTGGACTACAGGAAGCTCCTACGAGCAGTACTTC.

The table lists this clone with a count of one. This same CDR3 is encoded by further DNA sequences in the sample. This rearrangement joins TRBV30 to TRBJ2-7; D remains unclear. Germline values: CDR1 GTSNPN, CDR2 SVGIG (reference sequence). The CDR3 is 13 amino acids. The ends were cut back, 0 bases at V and 0 bases at J, with 6 bases in the middle. CDR3 amino acids: CAWSVGSSYEQYF. In nucleotides, the CDR3 is TGTGCCTGGAGTGTCGGAAGCTCCTACGAGCAGTACTTC.

This clone occurred a few times. The chain employs TRBV9 and TRBJ2-3; D not certain. The ends were cut back, 6 bases at V and 1 base at J, with 9 bases in the middle. CDR1 and CDR2 from the germline V gene are SGDLS and YYNGEE. CDR3 length: 13 residues. The CDR3 loop reads CASTPAGTDTQYF. The CDR3 bases are TGTGCCAGCACCCCGGCGGGCACAGATACGCAGTATTTT.

The chain links TRBV13 to TRBJ1-3, with TRBD1 identical over 7 bases. This CDR3 is built from 14 residues. J was trimmed by 6 bases and V by 3 bases; bases with no gene match: 5. The germline CDR1 and CDR2 sequences are PRHDT and FYEKMQ (reference sequence). The CDR3 DNA follows: TGTGCCAGCAGCTTCGGGACAGTTGTAAACACCATATATTTT. This translates into CASSFGTVVNTIYF.

The chain is built from TRBV7-8 and TRBJ2-2; unclear D gene. Trimming took 2 bases from V and 4 from J, leaving 14 bases between them. The CDR3 extends over 16 amino acids. Germline loops: CDR1 SGHVS, CDR2 FQNEAQ. The CDR3 DNA is TGTGCCAGCAGCTTATCTCGCCGGGTTGTCACCGGGGAGCTGTTTTTT. This encodes CASSLSRRVVTGELFF.

This clone was seen a few times. The chain combines TRBV7-2 with TRBJ2-7; possible D gene TRBD2, 6 bases. Trimming stripped 1 base from V and 1 base from J, with 11 bases between. CDR3 length: 15 amino acids. Looked up from germline, CDR1 is SGHTA and CDR2 is FQGNSA. Here the CDR3 reads CASSLGTGESYEQYF. The CDR3 DNA reads as TGTGCCAGCAGCTTAGGGACGGGGGAGTCCTACGAGCAGTACTTC.

The chain joins TRBV5-6 to TRBJ2-1, with 10 bases lining up with TRBD1. This CDR3 comprises 16 residues. V was clipped by 5 bases and J by 4 bases; unmatched bases: 9. The germline gives CDR1 SGHDT, CDR2 YYEEEE. CDR3 protein: CASRFLTGGDYNEQFF. DNA of the CDR3: TGTGCCAGCAGGTTTCTGACAGGGGGCGATTACAATGAGCAGTTCTTC.

This clone was observed a handful of times. This chain joins TRBV5-6 and TRBJ1-5; no definite D call. CDR3 length: 13 amino acids. Trimming removed 6 bases from V and 2 bases from J, with 9 bases in between. Per germline, CDR1 SGHDT and CDR2 YYEEEE. The CDR3 coding sequence is TGTGCCAGCAACCTCGGTGGCAATCAGCCCCAGCATTTT. Protein sequence: CASNLGGNQPQHF.

Points on this clone: One end of the junction fails to match germline, which may point to a read error. The J gene is TRBJ2-3, the V gene TRBV2, with D perhaps matching TRBD1 or TRBD2 (5 bases each). Germline CDR1 and CDR2: SNHLY and FYNNEI. This CDR3 region has 12 residues. The CDR3 reads CASSEVRYGGCF. The CDR3 DNA reads TGTGCCAGCAGTGAAGTCCGCTATGGGGGATGCTTT.

The chain joins TRBV27 to TRBJ2-5; D gene ambiguous. The CDR3 is 17 residues long. The V end lost 2 bases, the J end lost 5 bases, and 21 bases lay between the germline ends. The germline V gene encodes CDR1 MNHEY and CDR2 SMNVEV (reference sequence). The CDR3 loop reads CASSLGPVKGLGETQYF. DNA for the CDR3: TGTGCCAGCAGTTTAGGCCCCGTGAAGGGTCTAGGGGAGACCCAGTACTTC.

The chain combines TRBV29-1 with TRBJ1-2; D not certain. The CDR3 contains 13 residues. In germline, CDR1 is SQVTM, CDR2 ANQGSEA. The V and J ends lost 3 bases and 1 base respectively, with 9 bases between them. CDR3 bases: TGCAGCGTTGATGACATAAGTAACTATGGCTACACCTTC. Translated: CSVDDISNYGYTF.

This chain connects TRBV6-5 to TRBJ1-1; D is perhaps TRBD1 (6 bases). The germline V gene encodes CDR1 MNHEY and CDR2 SVGAGI. Trimming cost V 6 bases and J 6 bases, with 14 bases left between them. The CDR3 extends over 13 amino acids. The CDR3 loop is CASSLDRRAEAFF. The DNA of the CDR3 is TGTGCCAGCAGCCTGGACAGAAGGGCTGAAGCTTTCTTT.

This clone was picked up a small number of times. The CDR3 protein is CASSNLGCRSPLHF. The CDR3 bases are TGTGCCAGCAGCAATCTCGGTTGTAGATCACCCCTCCACTTT. The genes are TRBV21-1 and TRBJ1-6. TRBV21-1 is flagged as a pseudogene. The CDR3 totals 14 residues.

The chain is built from TRBV4-1 and TRBJ2-1; TRBD2 matches 9 bases. Looked up from germline, CDR1 is MGHRA and CDR2 is YSYEKL. J gave up 6 bases and V 0 bases, and 3 bases lay outside the gene matches. CDR3 size: 15 residues. The CDR3 is CASSQDGGRVNEQFF. CDR3 nucleotides: TGCGCCAGCAGCCAAGATGGCGGGAGGGTCAATGAGCAGTTCTTC.

This chain links TRBV28 with TRBJ2-1; D tentatively fits TRBD1 or TRBD2 (5 bases each). From germline, CDR1 is MDHEN and CDR2 SYDVKM. The CDR3 is 15 amino acids. V was cut by 3 bases and J by 0 bases, with 9 bases left in between. CDR3 in DNA: TGTGCCAGCAGTTTGGGACGGAGCTCCTACAATGAGCAGTTCTTC. Protein product: CASSLGRSSYNEQFF. The whole variable domain, filled in from reference TRBV28 and TRBJ2-1, reads DVKVTQSSRYLVKRTGEKVFLECVQDMDHENMFWYRQDPGLGLRLIYFSYDVKMKEKGDIPEGYSVSREKKERFSLILESASTNQTSMYLCASSLGRSSYNEQFFGPGTRLTVL.

The rearrangement links TRBV6-7 to TRBJ1-5; tentatively, D is TRBD1 (6 bases). TRBV6-7 is assigned to the ORF class and has an uncertain function. V lost 4 bases and J 2 bases, leaving 15 bases between the germline ends. CDR3 length: 16 residues. In DNA form, the CDR3 reads TGTGCCAGCAGTTTCAGGGGTGGAAAAGGCAATCAGCCCCAGCATTTT. Its protein is CASSFRGGKGNQPQHF.

This clone occurred a few times. This chain links TRBV19 with TRBJ2-1; D unresolved. V dropped 5 bases and J dropped 0 bases, with 8 bases sitting between them. In germline, CDR1 is LNHDA, CDR2 SQIVND (reference sequence). The CDR3 is 14 residues long. The CDR3 DNA is TGTGCCAGTAGTTTTGATAGCTCCTACAATGAGCAGTTCTTC. It translates to CASSFDSSYNEQFF.

The chain is built from TRBV10-3 and TRBJ1-5, with D maybe TRBD1 (5 bases). Germline values: CDR1 ENHRY, CDR2 SYGVKD. The V end was cut by 6 bases, the J end by 0 bases, with 9 bases between. The CDR3 length is 14 residues. The CDR3 reads CAIRDNPSNQPQHF. The CDR3 nucleotides read TGTGCCATCAGGGACAACCCTAGCAATCAGCCCCAGCATTTT.

The V gene is TRBV27, the J gene TRBJ2-7; 9 nucleotides align to TRBD1. The CDR3 loop spans 14 amino acids. CDR1 is MNHEY, CDR2 SMNVEV, per germline (reference sequence). With 5 bases clipped from V and 6 bases from J, the junction kept 8 bases outside the gene matches. The CDR3 reads CASSPRTGASEQYF. DNA for the CDR3: TGTGCCAGCAGTCCACGGACAGGGGCGAGCGAGCAGTACTTC.

Written as DNA, the CDR3 is TGTGCCAGCAGCCAAGGCTTATCAGGGGGCAATCAGCCCCAGCATTTT. This gives the protein CASSQGLSGGNQPQHF. The rearrangement uses TRBV4-2 and TRBJ1-5, with D possibly matching TRBD1 (6 bases). CDR3 size: 16 residues. V gave up 1 base and J gave up 2 bases, with 12 bases separating them. From germline, CDR1 is LGHNA and CDR2 YNFKEQ.

The chain couples TRBV29-1 to TRBJ1-2, with a weak D call TRBD1 (5 bases). Trimming left V 6 bases short and J 6 bases short, with 17 bases between. Germline CDR1 reads SQVTM; CDR2 reads ANQGSEA. There are 13 residues in the CDR3. In nucleotides, the CDR3 is TGCAGCGTCCTACTACAGGCTCCCCATGGCTACACCTTC. This gives the protein CSVLLQAPHGYTF. Drawing the rest from reference TRBV29-1 and TRBJ1-2, the complete variable domain is SAVISQKPSRDICQRGTSLTIQCQVDSQVTMMFWYRQQPGQSLTLIATANQGSEATYESGFVIDKFPISRPNLTFSTLTVSNMSPEDSSIYLCSVLLQAPHGYTFGSGTRLTVV.